The 14 T cell receptor beta chains listed next were all sequenced from one sample in a study of cytomegalovirus exposure and HLA in healthy donors. The PCR employed 60 Vbeta primers together with 13 Jbeta primers. Produced via immunoSEQ multiplex PCR; TCRdb's table is partial and in-frame only. Listed are 90,000 to 120,000 clones; around 0.6% falls within the top ten. The sequencing input was PBMCs. All receptors derive from a man over 45 in good health and CMV-seronegative.

This sequence joins TRBV6-5 and TRBJ2-5, with 11 bases that match TRBD2. CDR3 length: 15 residues. V lost 4 bases to trimming and J lost 3 bases; unmatched junction nucleotides: 4. Germline values: CDR1 MNHEY, CDR2 SVGAGI. CDR3 amino acids: CASSSVAGGEETQYF. In DNA form, the CDR3 reads TGTGCCAGCAGTTCAGTAGCGGGGGGGGAAGAGACCCAGTACTTC.

This chain uses TRBV18 with TRBJ1-2; 7 nucleotides line up with TRBD1. CDR1 and CDR2 (germline): KGHSH, LQKENI. V lost 5 bases, J lost 3 bases, and 6 bases stayed unmatched. The CDR3 is 14 residues long. In DNA form, the CDR3 reads TGTGCCAGCTCATCGCAGGGGGTGGACTATGGCTACACCTTC. This translates into CASSSQGVDYGYTF. Drawing the rest from reference TRBV18 and TRBJ1-2, the complete variable domain is NAGVMQNPRHLVRRRGQEARLRCSPMKGHSHVYWYRQLPEEGLKFMVYLQKENIIDESGMPKERFSAEFPKEGPSILRIQQVVRGDSAAYFCASSSQGVDYGYTFGSGTRLTVV.

The chain carries TRBV14 and TRBJ2-3, with 13 nucleotides matching TRBD2. The CDR3 contains 17 residues. With 5 bases clipped from V and 0 bases from J, the junction kept 5 bases outside the gene matches. Germline V gene lookup returns CDR1 SGHDN and CDR2 FVKESK. The CDR3 sequence: CASSTWTSGSSTDTQYF. CDR3 in DNA: TGTGCCAGCAGCACATGGACTAGCGGGAGTAGCACAGATACGCAGTATTTT.

The rearrangement joins TRBV29-1 to TRBJ2-5; TRBD1 matches 7 bases. CDR3 length: 13 amino acids. Germline V gene lookup returns CDR1 SQVTM and CDR2 ANQGSEA. With 7 bases clipped from V and 5 bases from J, the junction kept 10 bases outside the gene matches. DNA of the CDR3: TGCAGCGCCTCCGACAGGGCGTTTGAGACCCAGTACTTC. This codes for CSASDRAFETQYF.

The rearrangement joins TRBV5-1 to TRBJ1-1; 7 nucleotides match TRBD1. V shed 0 bases and J 0 bases; nucleotides not matched to a gene: 5. This CDR3 region has 16 residues. CDR1 SGHRS and CDR2 YFSETQ come from the germline V gene. This CDR3 reads CASSLDPGGMNTEAFF. CDR3 in DNA: TGCGCCAGCAGCTTGGATCCAGGGGGTATGAACACTGAAGCTTTCTTT.

The chain joins TRBV27 to TRBJ1-5, with unresolved D. CDR3 length: 13 amino acids. Looked up from germline, CDR1 is MNHEY and CDR2 is SMNVEV (reference sequence). Trimming stripped 4 bases from V and 4 bases from J, with 8 bases between. The chain's CDR3 is CASSYRRNQPQHF. The DNA of the CDR3 is TGTGCCAGCAGTTACAGACGAAATCAGCCCCAGCATTTT.

The chain combines TRBV11-3 with TRBJ2-2; 7 positions agree with TRBD1. V shed 5 bases and J 5 bases; nucleotides not matched to a gene: 5. Looked up from germline, CDR1 is SGHNT and CDR2 is YENEEA. The CDR3 sequence is 14 residues long. The CDR3 region is CASSGDSSTGELFF. For the CDR3, the DNA is TGTGCCAGCAGCGGGGACAGCAGTACCGGGGAGCTGTTTTTT.

The V and J genes are TRBV7-2 and TRBJ1-5; possible D gene TRBD1, 6 bases. This CDR3 comprises 15 residues. The germline V and J ends were trimmed by 4 bases and 1 base, with 11 bases remaining between them. CDR1 and CDR2 (germline): SGHTA, FQGNSA. The CDR3 loop is CASSSQGLSNQPQHF. CDR3 sequence (DNA): TGTGCCAGCAGCTCACAGGGCCTGAGCAATCAGCCCCAGCATTTT.

The chain carries TRBV6-4 and TRBJ1-5, with TRBD1 matching over 8 bases. This CDR3 has 19 amino acids. The ends lost 7 bases at V and 0 bases at J; junction bases unmatched: 17. Looked up from germline, CDR1 is MRHNA and CDR2 is SNTAGT. The CDR3 coding sequence is TGTGCCAGCAATTCAGGGGGCATTGAGGGTTTTTATAGCAATCAGCCCCAGCATTTT. As protein: CASNSGGIEGFYSNQPQHF.

The chain recombines TRBV19 with TRBJ2-7; TRBD2 aligns across 7 bases. CDR1 and CDR2 from the germline V gene are LNHDA and SQIVND (reference sequence). The CDR3 extends over 13 amino acids. V gave up 6 bases and J gave up 2 bases; unmatched junction bases: 4. The CDR3 reads CASRGGETYEQYF. CDR3 bases: TGTGCCAGTAGGGGAGGGGAAACCTACGAGCAGTACTTC.

V and J are TRBV4-1 and TRBJ2-4; D is possibly TRBD2 (5 bases). The CDR3 consists of 17 residues. Trimming removed 0 bases at V and 3 bases at J, with 15 bases between. The germline V gene encodes CDR1 MGHRA and CDR2 YSYEKL. The CDR3 sequence: CASSQDSAGWGKNIQYF. CDR3 bases: TGCGCCAGCAGCCAAGATAGTGCGGGCTGGGGCAAAAACATTCAGTACTTC.

The V call is TRBV7-9, the J call TRBJ1-1; tentative D call: TRBD1 (5 bases). This CDR3 contains 14 residues. Germline V gene data show CDR1 as SEHNR and CDR2 as FQNEAQ (reference sequence). V was pared by 5 bases and J by 4 bases, with 14 bases between. The CDR3 DNA follows: TGTGCCAGCAGCGAGCAGGGTTCTGGCACTGAAGCTTTCTTT. This sequence encodes CASSEQGSGTEAFF.

The rearrangement links TRBV2 to TRBJ2-5, with D perhaps TRBD1 (7 bases). The CDR3 covers 14 residues. V shed 6 bases and J shed 5 bases, with 16 bases lying between them. Germline CDR1 and CDR2: SNHLY and FYNNEI. The chain's CDR3 is CASSSLTGRETQYF. CDR3 nucleotides: TGTGCCAGCAGCTCGTTGACAGGGAGGGAGACCCAGTACTTC.

The rearrangement uses TRBV12-5 and TRBJ2-7; D is possibly TRBD1 (6 bases). CDR3 length: 13 residues. Germline V gene sequence: CDR1 LGHNT, CDR2 FRNRAP. Trimming left V 7 bases short and J 0 bases short, with 10 bases between. The CDR3 DNA follows: TGTGCTAGTGTCCGGGACAACTCCTACGAGCAGTACTTC. Protein product: CASVRDNSYEQYF.